One and the same sample provided the 31 T cell receptor beta chains below, sequenced in a study of T cell responses to AZD1222 COVID-19 vaccine. Measured with immunoSEQ multiplex PCR; TCRdb has only the in-frame clones, and not every one. The data show more than 110,000 clones, 70% to 90% seen once. The sample here was peripheral blood, taken on day 0 of AZD1222 vaccination. These receptors all stem from an adult in good health.

This chain joins TRBV2 and TRBJ1-1; D is ambiguous. CDR1 is SNHLY, CDR2 FYNNEI, per germline. The CDR3 length is 13 residues. Trimming left V 4 bases short and J 0 bases short, with 6 bases between. This CDR3 is CASSATVNTEAFF. The DNA for the CDR3 is TGTGCCAGCAGTGCTACAGTGAACACTGAAGCTTTCTTT.

The CDR3 is CASSKTVNEKLFF. In nucleotides, the CDR3 is TGTGCCAGCAGTAAAACAGTTAATGAAAAACTGTTTTTT. This chain uses TRBV6-6 with TRBJ1-4; D unclear. V gave up 5 bases and J gave up 4 bases, with 8 bases separating them. Germline V gene lookup returns CDR1 MNHNY and CDR2 SVGAGI (reference sequence). This CDR3 has 13 residues.

The chain carries TRBV4-2 and TRBJ2-7, with 8 bases identical to TRBD2. V was clipped by 4 bases and J by 4 bases; unmatched bases: 6. This CDR3 region has 14 residues. Germline V gives CDR1 LGHNA, CDR2 YNFKEQ. The chain's CDR3 is CASSRGLAGYEQYF. The CDR3 DNA sequence: TGTGCCAGCAGCCGCGGACTAGCAGGATACGAGCAGTACTTC.

The chain employs TRBV19 and TRBJ1-2, with a tentative D call TRBD1 (6 bases). Germline V gene lookup returns CDR1 LNHDA and CDR2 SQIVND (reference sequence). Trimming took 0 bases from V and 2 from J, leaving 13 bases between them. The CDR3 is 16 amino acids. CDR3: CASSIDPIGQNYGYTF. The CDR3 coding sequence is TGTGCCAGTAGTATAGACCCGATCGGACAGAACTATGGCTACACCTTC.

The chain recombines TRBV7-9 with TRBJ2-1, with TRBD1 matching over 7 bases. The junction had 13 bases not matched to a gene; V was cut back by 4 bases and J by 1 base. Germline V lookup: CDR1 SEHNR, CDR2 FQNEAQ (reference sequence). The CDR3 is made up of 18 amino acids. The CDR3 sequence: CASSSRTGRVSSYNEQFF. In DNA, the CDR3 is TGTGCCAGCAGCTCTAGGACAGGACGGGTATCATCCTACAATGAGCAGTTCTTC.

DNA of the CDR3: TGTGCCAGCAGCTTAGGGCGGGGTCGAAAAGGAAACACCATATATTTT. As protein: CASSLGRGRKGNTIYF. The chain couples TRBV7-9 to TRBJ1-3, with D uncertain. Germline V CDR1 and CDR2: SEHNR, FQNEAQ (reference sequence). The V and J ends lost 1 base and 4 bases respectively, with 14 bases between them. This CDR3 is 16 amino acids long.

The chain joins TRBV2 to TRBJ1-1; possible D gene TRBD1, 5 bases. This CDR3 comprises 13 residues. Trimming stripped 5 bases from V and 2 bases from J, with 9 bases between. In germline, CDR1 is SNHLY, CDR2 FYNNEI. As DNA, the CDR3 is TGTGCCAGCAGTACAACAGGTAACACTGAAGCTTTCTTT. Translated: CASSTTGNTEAFF. Supplemented by reference TRBV2 and TRBJ1-1, the full variable domain reads EPEVTQTPSHQVTQMGQEVILRCVPISNHLYFYWYRQILGQKVEFLVSFYNNEISEKSEIFDDQFSVERPDGSNFTLKIRSTKLEDSAMYFCASSTTGNTEAFFGQGTRLTVV.

The rearrangement uses TRBV12-3 or TRBV12-4 and TRBJ1-2; D possibly corresponds to TRBD1 (5 bases). Deletions cut 7 bases from V and 2 bases from J, with 11 bases between. The CDR3 spans 13 residues. CDR3 residues: CASNQGTNYGYTF. The CDR3 DNA sequence: TGTGCCAGCAATCAGGGAACGAACTATGGCTACACCTTC.

The chain joins TRBV30 to TRBJ1-1, with D hard to call. The length of the CDR3 is 13 residues. Germline V lookup: CDR1 GTSNPN, CDR2 SVGIG (reference sequence). Trimming removed 2 bases at V and 5 bases at J, with 12 bases between. The CDR3 loop is CAWSQVAPTEAFF. In DNA form, the CDR3 reads TGTGCCTGGAGTCAGGTGGCCCCTACTGAAGCTTTCTTT.

This clone was counted once. This chain links TRBV7-2 with TRBJ2-7; D is undetermined. The CDR3 is 16 amino acids. Looked up from germline, CDR1 is SGHTA and CDR2 is FQGNSA. V gave up 7 bases and J gave up 2 bases, with 21 bases separating them. CDR3 residues: CASINGRASITYEQYF. In DNA form, the CDR3 reads TGTGCCAGCATCAACGGAAGGGCTTCAATCACCTACGAGCAGTACTTC.

This chain connects TRBV5-4 to TRBJ1-6; D is ambiguous. V gave up 0 bases and J gave up 5 bases, with 6 bases separating them. CDR3 length equals 14 residues. Germline CDR1 reads SGHNT; CDR2 reads YYREEE (reference sequence). CDR3 amino acids: CASSLGIHNSPLHF. CDR3 DNA: TGTGCCAGCAGCTTGGGGATCCATAATTCACCCCTCCACTTT.

This chain uses TRBV5-4 with TRBJ1-2; a weak D match, TRBD1 (6 bases). The germline gives CDR1 SGHNT, CDR2 YYREEE (reference sequence). Trimming pared 6 bases from V and 0 bases from J, leaving 18 bases between. The length of the CDR3 is 16 residues. The CDR3 sequence is CASINQEGGANYGYTF. DNA for the CDR3: TGTGCCAGCATCAACCAGGAGGGGGGAGCTAACTATGGCTACACCTTC.

V usage is TRBV24-1 and J usage is TRBJ2-7; possibly TRBD2 for D (5 bases). CDR3 length equals 13 residues. V gave up 3 bases and J gave up 2 bases, with 7 bases separating them. The germline V gene encodes CDR1 KGHDR and CDR2 SFDVKD. For the CDR3, the DNA is TGTGCCACCAGTGATGGGAGTACCTACGAGCAGTACTTC. It codes for CATSDGSTYEQYF.

The chain combines TRBV7-2 with TRBJ2-5, with D uncertain. Trimming removed 3 bases at V and 1 base at J, with 9 bases between. CDR3 length equals 14 residues. Germline lookup yields CDR1 SGHTA and CDR2 FQGNSA. The CDR3 is CASSFASRQETQYF. As DNA, the CDR3 is TGTGCCAGCAGCTTCGCTTCTCGCCAAGAGACCCAGTACTTC.

V gene TRBV21-1 combines with J gene TRBJ2-5; the D segment call TRBD2 is taken from the table without a DNA check. TRBV21-1 has pseudogene status. The CDR3 contains 18 residues. The CDR3 nucleotides read TGTGCCAGCGGGCCGGAAATAGCGGGGGGGCCATGGCAAGAGACCCAGTACTTC. Translation: CASGPEIAGGPWQETQYF.

The genes are TRBV4-2 and TRBJ1-2, with D uncertain. Trimming removed 0 bases at V and 4 bases at J, with 9 bases between. Germline CDR1 and CDR2: LGHNA and YNFKEQ. CDR3 size: 14 residues. The CDR3 sequence is CASSQDKAGYGYTF. The CDR3, as DNA: TGTGCCAGCAGCCAAGATAAAGCTGGCTATGGCTACACCTTC.

This CDR3 reads CASTLGSYNEQFF. The CDR3 DNA is TGTGCCAGCACCTTAGGGAGTTACAATGAGCAGTTCTTC. The rearrangement uses TRBV2 and TRBJ2-1; D perhaps matches TRBD2 (5 bases). Germline V gives CDR1 SNHLY, CDR2 FYNNEI. The V end lost 7 bases, the J end lost 4 bases, and 11 bases lay between the germline ends. The CDR3 is 13 amino acids.

The chain recombines TRBV7-7 with TRBJ2-3; TRBD2 matches 15 bases. The germline CDR1 and CDR2 sequences are SSHAT and FNYEAQ (reference sequence). The CDR3 covers 17 residues. CDR3 in amino acids: CASPPGLAGGALDTQYF. CDR3 bases: TGTGCTAGCCCTCCGGGACTAGCGGGAGGCGCCCTTGATACGCAGTATTTT.

The CDR3: CASSENLQSGPGNTIYF. The CDR3, as DNA: TGTGCCAGCAGTGAAAACTTACAGTCCGGCCCTGGAAACACCATATATTTT. J is TRBJ1-3 and V is TRBV6-1; D gene unclear. Germline loops: CDR1 MNHNS, CDR2 SASEGT. The CDR3 sequence is 17 residues long. V was pared by 2 bases and J by 2 bases, with 16 bases between.

The chain is built from TRBV19 and TRBJ1-1; no definite D call. Germline assignment: CDR1 LNHDA and CDR2 SQIVND (reference sequence). Between the trimmed V and J ends, which lost 11 bases and 2 bases, there was a span of 15 bases. The CDR3 runs to 13 residues. DNA of the CDR3: TGTGCCCGCCCAGGACCGGACAACACTGAAGCTTTCTTT. Translated, it gives CARPGPDNTEAFF.

The chain is built from TRBV12-3 or TRBV12-4 and TRBJ2-5; D is perhaps TRBD2 (5 bases). The CDR3 spans 13 residues. The ends were cut back, 7 bases at V and 5 bases at J, with 14 bases in the middle. In DNA form, the CDR3 reads TGTGCCAGCACTCGGGGTAGAGAGGAGACCCAGTACTTC. Translating gives CASTRGREETQYF.

This clone was counted a few times. This chain joins TRBV5-1 and TRBJ1-2, with unresolved D. The CDR3 covers 15 residues. V lost 0 bases to trimming and J lost 0 bases, with 9 bases between them. The germline CDR1 and CDR2 sequences are SGHRS and YFSETQ. The CDR3: CASSLGMAANYGYTF. The CDR3 DNA sequence: TGCGCCAGCAGCTTGGGTATGGCAGCTAACTATGGCTACACCTTC.

As DNA, the CDR3 is TGTGCCAGCAGCCCCGGACAAAGGGATGGCTACACCTTC. Translated: CASSPGQRDGYTF. The genes are TRBV7-9 and TRBJ1-2; weak D call: TRBD1 (5 bases). CDR1 and CDR2 from the germline V gene are SEHNR and FQNEAQ (reference sequence). V lost 5 bases and J lost 6, with 13 bases in between. The CDR3 extends over 13 amino acids.

The chain couples TRBV27 to TRBJ2-3; D remains unclear. Germline assignment: CDR1 MNHEY and CDR2 SMNVEV (reference sequence). V was clipped by 0 bases and J by 4 bases, with 5 bases between them. CDR3 length equals 13 residues. The CDR3 DNA reads TGTGCCAGCAGTTTATCGGAGCCAGATACGCAGTATTTT. Amino acids: CASSLSEPDTQYF.

J is TRBJ2-5 and V is TRBV18; 8 bases agree with TRBD2. The germline V gene encodes CDR1 KGHSH and CDR2 LQKENI. The CDR3 consists of 14 residues. V gave up 2 bases and J gave up 3 bases; unmatched junction bases: 2. CDR3 nucleotide sequence: TGTGCCAGCTCACCATTTAGCGGGGAAGAGACCCAGTACTTC. This codes for CASSPFSGEETQYF.

The gene calls are TRBV19 and TRBJ2-2; maybe TRBD1 (5 bases). Germline V lookup: CDR1 LNHDA, CDR2 SQIVND (reference sequence). Trimming cost V 6 bases and J 2 bases, with 10 bases left between them. The length of the CDR3 is 14 residues. The CDR3 DNA reads as TGTGCCAGTAGGAGGACACTCAACACCGGGGAGCTGTTTTTT. As protein: CASRRTLNTGELFF.

The rearrangement links TRBV25-1 to TRBJ2-7; D is possibly TRBD1 (6 bases). Germline V gene sequence: CDR1 MGHDK, CDR2 SYGVNS. The CDR3 sequence is 13 residues long. The V end was cut by 4 bases, the J end by 2 bases, with 9 bases between. The CDR3: CASSARGTYEQYF. The CDR3 DNA sequence: TGTGCCAGCAGTGCCAGGGGCACCTACGAGCAGTACTTC.

The gene calls are TRBV2 and TRBJ1-1; D is unresolved. Germline V gives CDR1 SNHLY, CDR2 FYNNEI. Trimming cost V 3 bases and J 2 bases, with 7 bases left between them. The CDR3 consists of 13 residues. This CDR3 reads CASSEGVNTEAFF. The CDR3 coding sequence is TGTGCCAGCAGTGAGGGAGTTAACACTGAAGCTTTCTTT.

Here the CDR3 reads CASSLEGTGNYNEQFF. Written as DNA, the CDR3 is TGTGCCAGCAGCTTAGAAGGGACAGGAAATTACAATGAGCAGTTCTTC. The V call is TRBV11-3, the J call TRBJ2-1, with 8 positions matching TRBD1. Trimming cost V 0 bases and J 4 bases; bases outside gene matches: 5. Germline loops: CDR1 SGHNT, CDR2 YENEEA. This CDR3 has 16 amino acids.

This rearrangement joins TRBV30 to TRBJ2-7; D is perhaps TRBD2 (5 bases). CDR3 length: 11 residues. Per germline, CDR1 GTSNPN and CDR2 SVGIG (reference sequence). Trimming left V 3 bases short and J 2 bases short, with 5 bases between. CDR3 residues: CAWRRAYEQYF. CDR3 nucleotide sequence: TGTGCCTGGAGGCGGGCCTACGAGCAGTACTTC. Together with reference TRBV30 and TRBJ2-7, the CDR3 gives the full variable domain: SQTIHQWPATLVQPVGSPLSLECTVEGTSNPNLYWYRQAAGRGLQLLFYSVGIGQISSEVPQNLSASRPQDRQFILSSKKLLLSDSGFYLCAWRRAYEQYFGPGTRLTVT.

The rearrangement links TRBV30 to TRBJ2-7; a possible D gene is TRBD1 (6 bases). The CDR3 totals 13 residues. The V gene lost 5 bases and the J gene lost 6 bases, with 17 bases spanning the gap. In germline, CDR1 is GTSNPN, CDR2 SVGIG (reference sequence). The CDR3 nucleotides are TGTGCCTGGTCCTGGGGCAGGGGTTTCGAGCAGTACTTC. Translating gives CAWSWGRGFEQYF.